The 32 T cell receptor beta chains in this list originate from one sample, sequenced in a study of monozygotic twins with cystic fibrosis. Assay: immunoSEQ multiplex PCR; the TCRdb copy retains only in-frame clones and omits some. Of 30,000 to 35,000 clones listed, roughly 66% are singletons. What was sequenced was blood. These receptors came from a girl under 18 with cystic fibrosis.

The genes are TRBV19 and TRBJ2-5; D gene ambiguous. CDR1 is LNHDA, CDR2 SQIVND, per germline (reference sequence). V was clipped by 3 bases and J by 2 bases, with 10 bases between them. The CDR3 runs 14 residues. This CDR3 is CASSIRTNQETQYF. The CDR3 bases are TGTGCCAGTAGTATTCGGACCAATCAAGAGACCCAGTACTTC.

The chain uses TRBV4-3 and TRBJ2-1, with D possibly being TRBD2 (5 bases). The germline V and J ends were trimmed by 1 base and 5 bases, with 12 bases remaining between them. This CDR3 spans 15 amino acids. Germline lookup yields CDR1 LGHNA and CDR2 YSLEER. CDR3: CASSQVLAGDNEQFF. Here the CDR3 DNA reads TGCGCCAGCAGCCAAGTGTTGGCGGGCGACAATGAGCAGTTCTTC.

This chain links TRBV4-3 with TRBJ1-2; D is unresolved. The germline V gene encodes CDR1 LGHNA and CDR2 YSLEER. This CDR3 is built from 16 residues. V dropped 0 bases and J dropped 6 bases, with 17 bases sitting between them. Written as DNA, the CDR3 is TGCGCCAGCAGCCAAGAATCAAGTCAAATGCGGAATGGCTACACCTTC. It codes for CASSQESSQMRNGYTF.

This rearrangement joins TRBV7-2 to TRBJ1-5; D uncertain. In germline, CDR1 is SGHTA, CDR2 FQGNSA. This CDR3 spans 13 amino acids. Deletions cut 4 bases from V and 1 base from J, with 5 bases between. CDR3 in amino acids: CASSSTSNQPQHF. The CDR3 coding sequence is TGTGCCAGCAGCTCTACGAGCAATCAGCCCCAGCATTTT.

The V and J genes are TRBV10-2 and TRBJ1-1, with a possible D match to TRBD1 (5 bases). This CDR3 has 16 amino acids. Between the trimmed V and J ends, which lost 3 bases and 0 bases, there was a span of 14 bases. Looked up from germline, CDR1 is WSHSY and CDR2 is SAAADI. The CDR3 DNA is TGCGCCAGCAGTGAAGTGCAGGTAGGGGTGAACACTGAAGCTTTCTTT. As protein: CASSEVQVGVNTEAFF.

V gene TRBV6-5 combines with J gene TRBJ2-1; D unresolved. Germline V gene data show CDR1 as MNHEY and CDR2 as SVGAGI. V was pared by 1 base and J by 6 bases, with 10 bases between. The CDR3 is 14 amino acids. CDR3 nucleotide sequence: TGTGCCAGCAGTTACTTACCACCTGGCAATGAGCAGTTCTTC. Residues: CASSYLPPGNEQFF.

The sample holds a few counts of this clone. V and J are TRBV19 and TRBJ1-2, with TRBD1 matching 8 bases. The CDR3 covers 13 residues. Germline V gene sequence: CDR1 LNHDA, CDR2 SQIVND (reference sequence). The J segment lost 4 bases and the V segment lost 5 bases, leaving 3 bases of the junction unmatched. CDR3 in amino acids: CASSPDRVYGYTF. Here the CDR3 DNA reads TGTGCCAGTAGTCCGGACAGGGTCTATGGCTACACCTTC.

A single count supports this clone. The chain joins TRBV6-6 to TRBJ1-1; TRBD1 is a possible D gene (6 bases). CDR1 and CDR2 from the germline V gene are MNHNY and SVGAGI (reference sequence). Trimming took 7 bases from V and 3 from J, leaving 21 bases between them. This CDR3 comprises 16 residues. For the CDR3, the DNA is TGTGCCAGCAATGACCCACCAGGGGCGATTGACACTGAAGCTTTCTTT. Its protein product is CASNDPPGAIDTEAFF.

The V and J genes are TRBV20-1 and TRBJ2-1; no definite D call. CDR1 DFQATT and CDR2 SNEGSKA come from the germline V gene (reference sequence). This CDR3 is 11 amino acids long. V was shortened by 3 bases and J by 6 bases, with 6 bases between the two germline ends. The CDR3 nucleotides read TGCAGTGCTAGGTACGTCAATGAGCAGTTCTTC. This encodes CSARYVNEQFF.

The gene calls are TRBV7-2 and TRBJ2-3; D ambiguous. This CDR3 comprises 14 residues. Per germline, CDR1 SGHTA and CDR2 FQGNSA. The V and J ends lost 5 bases and 10 bases respectively, with 19 bases between them. This CDR3 is CASSAEPFEYSQYF. The CDR3 coding sequence is TGTGCCAGCAGCGCAGAGCCCTTCGAGTACTCGCAGTATTTT.

This clone occurred a few times. The V and J genes are TRBV4-1 and TRBJ1-1; no clear D gene. Deletions cut 1 base from V and 1 base from J, with 10 bases between. The CDR3 spans 15 residues. The germline V gene encodes CDR1 MGHRA and CDR2 YSYEKL. Here the CDR3 DNA reads TGCGCCAGCAGCCAAGGTTTAGCAGAGAACACTGAAGCTTTCTTT. It codes for CASSQGLAENTEAFF.

This clone was found a few times. The chain is built from TRBV28 and TRBJ1-5, with D unresolved. This CDR3 spans 13 amino acids. CDR1 and CDR2 from the germline V gene are MDHEN and SYDVKM. V lost 5 bases and J lost 2, with 7 bases in between. This CDR3 is CASSQSGNQPQHF. CDR3 sequence (DNA): TGTGCCAGCAGTCAAAGTGGCAATCAGCCCCAGCATTTT.

The chain uses TRBV27 and TRBJ2-3, with TRBD2 as a possible D gene (6 bases). The V end lost 7 bases, the J end lost 0 bases, and 11 bases lay between the germline ends. The CDR3 contains 14 residues. CDR1 MNHEY and CDR2 SMNVEV come from the germline V gene (reference sequence). Written as DNA, the CDR3 is TGTGCCAGCACCCGGGGGACCAGCACAGATACGCAGTATTTT. Translation: CASTRGTSTDTQYF.

This clone was recorded once. The chain combines TRBV5-8 with TRBJ2-2; 7 bases map to TRBD1. The CDR3 covers 19 residues. The V and J ends lost 6 bases and 0 bases, in that order; junction bases with no gene match: 17. CDR1 is SGHTS and CDR2 is YDEGEE in the germline V gene. This CDR3 is CASMNRGVPISTNTGELFF. CDR3 bases: TGTGCCAGCATGAACAGGGGAGTTCCCATTTCTACGAACACCGGGGAGCTGTTTTTT.

The chain employs TRBV29-1 and TRBJ1-2; perhaps TRBD1 as D (6 bases). Deletions cut 3 bases from V and 0 bases from J, with 11 bases between. The V gene's germline CDR1 is SQVTM and CDR2 ANQGSEA. The CDR3 loop spans 14 amino acids. The CDR3 sequence: CSVDGQSSNYGYTF. The CDR3, as DNA: TGCAGCGTTGATGGACAGTCCTCTAACTATGGCTACACCTTC.

V is TRBV4-3 and J is TRBJ2-7; the D gene could be TRBD1 or TRBD2 (5 bases each). The CDR3 runs 15 residues. V dropped 1 base and J dropped 5 bases, with 15 bases sitting between them. Germline CDR1 and CDR2: LGHNA and YSLEER. The CDR3 nucleotides read TGCGCCAGCAGCCAAGCAAGAGGGGCAGGCCACGAGCAGTACTTC. It yields the protein CASSQARGAGHEQYF.

The count of this clone is one. This chain links TRBV6-4 with TRBJ2-3; D might be TRBD2 (6 bases). Germline CDR1 reads MRHNA; CDR2 reads SNTAGT. The CDR3 consists of 14 residues. Trimming removed 5 bases from V and 2 bases from J, with 11 bases in between. As DNA, the CDR3 is TGTGCCAGCAGTAACGGAGGGGACACAGATACGCAGTATTTT. Residues: CASSNGGDTDTQYF.

CDR3 coding DNA: TGTGCCAGTAGTATGCGGGACAGGGGAAAACTGTTTTTT. Protein product: CASSMRDRGKLFF. V gene TRBV19 combines with J gene TRBJ1-4; 10 bases are shared with TRBD1. With 3 bases clipped from V and 10 bases from J, the junction kept 2 bases outside the gene matches. The germline CDR1 and CDR2 sequences are LNHDA and SQIVND (reference sequence). The CDR3 runs to 13 residues.

In this sample, this clone turned up a few times. The chain has TRBV28 and TRBJ2-7, with TRBD2 as a possible D gene (5 bases). V shed 2 bases and J shed 7 bases, with 12 bases lying between them. CDR3 length: 13 amino acids. Looked up from germline, CDR1 is MDHEN and CDR2 is SYDVKM. CDR3 coding DNA: TGTGCCAGCAGTTTAGGAGCCGGGGAGGAGCAGTACGTC. Encoded protein: CASSLGAGEEQYV.

The V call is TRBV28, the J call TRBJ1-5; D ambiguous. The CDR3 loop spans 16 amino acids. Per germline, CDR1 MDHEN and CDR2 SYDVKM. V was cut by 2 bases and J by 1 base, with 12 bases left in between. CDR3 DNA: TGTGCCAGCAGTTTACTCACGAGGCCCAGCAATCAGCCCCAGCATTTT. Residues: CASSLLTRPSNQPQHF.

V and J are TRBV18 and TRBJ2-5, with a weak D call TRBD2 (5 bases). CDR1 KGHSH and CDR2 LQKENI come from the germline V gene. V was trimmed by 5 bases and J by 3 bases, leaving 10 bases between them. This CDR3 comprises 13 residues. CDR3 amino acids: CASSIGLEETQYF. The CDR3, as DNA: TGTGCCAGCTCAATAGGACTGGAAGAGACCCAGTACTTC.

The J gene is TRBJ2-1, the V gene TRBV10-3; the D call may be TRBD1 or TRBD2 (5 bases each). Germline CDR1 reads ENHRY; CDR2 reads SYGVKD. The germline V and J ends were trimmed by 4 bases and 7 bases, with 11 bases remaining between them. The CDR3 sequence is 13 residues long. CDR3 nucleotide sequence: TGTGCCATCAGTGTGGGACCACGGAATGAGCAGTTCTTC. Translating gives CAISVGPRNEQFF.

J is TRBJ1-5 and V is TRBV6-6; D not certain. This CDR3 has 13 residues. Germline V gene sequence: CDR1 MNHNY, CDR2 SVGAGI (reference sequence). V was pared by 7 bases and J by 0 bases, with 7 bases between. The CDR3 DNA is TGTGCCAGCACACACATTAGCAATCAGCCCCAGCATTTT. Translation: CASTHISNQPQHF.

CDR3 DNA: TGTGCCAGCAGCTTGTTTATGCGGTCCTACGAGCAGTACGTC. This translates into CASSLFMRSYEQYV. The V and J genes are TRBV5-6 and TRBJ2-7; D unresolved. The CDR3 is 14 amino acids. Between the trimmed V and J ends, which lost 1 base and 1 base, there was a span of 9 bases. CDR1 is SGHDT and CDR2 is YYEEEE in the germline V gene.

V is TRBV10-1 and J is TRBJ2-1; TRBD1 or TRBD2 may be the D gene (5 bases each). V lost 1 base and J lost 1, with 8 bases in between. Per the germline V gene, CDR1 is WNHNN and CDR2 is SYGVQD (reference sequence). The CDR3 consists of 15 residues. The CDR3 nucleotides read TGCGCCAGCAGTGAGTGGGGGAATTCCTACAATGAGCAGTTCTTC. Translation gives CASSEWGNSYNEQFF.

This rearrangement joins TRBV7-9 to TRBJ1-1, with a possible D match to TRBD1 (5 bases). CDR3 length equals 14 residues. Trimming removed 4 bases at V and 5 bases at J, with 14 bases between. Per the germline V gene, CDR1 is SEHNR and CDR2 is FQNEAQ (reference sequence). Written as DNA, the CDR3 is TGTGCCAGCAGCTCGACTCGAAAGGGGACTGAAGCTTTCTTT. This gives the protein CASSSTRKGTEAFF.

V gene TRBV15 combines with J gene TRBJ2-3; 8 nucleotides match TRBD1. V was pared by 4 bases and J by 0 bases, with 3 bases of the junction left unmatched. CDR1 LNHNV and CDR2 YYDKDF come from the germline V gene (reference sequence). There are 15 residues in the CDR3. The CDR3 is CATSNTGGSTDTQYF. For the CDR3, the DNA is TGTGCCACCAGCAATACAGGGGGGAGCACAGATACGCAGTATTTT.

This clone was observed a few times. V and J are TRBV7-2 and TRBJ2-7; D unresolved. The CDR3 loop spans 13 amino acids. Germline V gives CDR1 SGHTA, CDR2 FQGNSA. Trimming took off 4 bases at V and 6 bases at J, with 13 bases between the two ends. The CDR3 protein is CASSSGPLGEQYF. DNA for the CDR3: TGTGCCAGCAGCTCCGGACCGCTGGGCGAGCAGTACTTC. Filled out from reference TRBV7-2 and TRBJ2-7, the complete variable domain reads GAGVSQSPSNKVTEKGKDVELRCDPISGHTALYWYRQSLGQGLEFLIYFQGNSAPDKSGLPSDRFSAERTGGSVSTLTIQRTQQEDSAVYLCASSSGPLGEQYFGPGTRLTVT.

This chain joins TRBV5-6 and TRBJ2-2, with a possible D match to TRBD1 (5 bases). V dropped 0 bases and J dropped 2 bases, with 8 bases sitting between them. The CDR3 has 15 residues. Germline V gene sequence: CDR1 SGHDT, CDR2 YYEEEE. The CDR3 spells CASSLGQTNTGELFF. The CDR3 nucleotides read TGTGCCAGCAGCTTGGGACAGACCAACACCGGGGAGCTGTTTTTT.

The chain employs TRBV5-1 and TRBJ1-3; D not resolved. The V gene lost 4 bases and the J gene lost 0 bases, with 14 bases spanning the gap. The CDR3 covers 16 residues. The V gene's germline CDR1 is SGHRS and CDR2 YFSETQ. The CDR3 here is CASSREAGVSGNTIYF. In DNA, the CDR3 is TGCGCCAGCAGCCGGGAGGCCGGCGTCTCTGGAAACACCATATATTTT.

The V and J genes are TRBV7-9 and TRBJ2-3; possibly TRBD1 or TRBD2 for D (5 bases each). Germline V lookup: CDR1 SEHNR, CDR2 FQNEAQ (reference sequence). CDR3 length equals 13 residues. V was trimmed by 0 bases and J by 6 bases, leaving 7 bases between them. The CDR3 is CASSLAGVDTQYF. DNA for the CDR3: TGTGCCAGCAGCTTAGCGGGGGTTGATACGCAGTATTTT.

This chain uses TRBV15 with TRBJ1-1; D perhaps matches TRBD1 (6 bases). This CDR3 is built from 16 residues. Germline assignment: CDR1 LNHNV and CDR2 YYDKDF (reference sequence). V dropped 0 bases and J dropped 7 bases, with 18 bases sitting between them. CDR3 sequence: CATSRDLGGSLGEAFF. In nucleotides, the CDR3 is TGTGCCACCAGCAGAGATCTCGGGGGCTCACTCGGTGAAGCTTTCTTT.